The 7 T cell receptor beta chains listed next were all sequenced from one sample in a study of cytomegalovirus exposure and HLA in healthy donors. It was with 60 Vbeta and 13 Jbeta primers that the PCR ran. Profiled with immunoSEQ multiplex PCR; TCRdb holds only in-frame clones, not every one. The profile covers 150,000 to 200,000 clones, with around 88% appearing a single time and 1.7% taken by the ten largest. The sequenced sample was PBMCs. These receptors originate from a middle-aged man in good health and CMV-seropositive.

In its sample, this clone was seen once. The junction differs from germline at one of its ends, possibly a read error. The chain carries TRBV10-2 and TRBJ2-1, with 11 bases identical to TRBD2. The CDR3 totals 17 residues. The V gene's germline CDR1 is WSHSY and CDR2 SAAADI. The DNA for the CDR3 is TGCGCCAGTAGTGAAGTTCCCCTAGCGGGAGGTTCCAATGAGCAGTTCTTC. Protein sequence: CASSEVPLAGGSNEQFF.

The V gene is TRBV11-2, the J gene TRBJ2-3, with 7 bases aligning to TRBD1. The CDR3 is 14 amino acids. CDR1 SGHAT and CDR2 FQNNGV come from the germline V gene. Trimming cost V 7 bases and J 3 bases; bases outside gene matches: 7. The CDR3 here is CASTLTGLTDTQYF. The CDR3, as DNA: TGTGCCAGCACCCTGACAGGGCTGACAGATACGCAGTATTTT. Combining the CDR3 with reference TRBV11-2 and TRBJ2-3 gives the whole variable domain EAGVAQSPRYKIIEKRQSVAFWCNPISGHATLYWYQQILGQGPKLLIQFQNNGVVDDSQLPKDRFSAERLKGVDSTLKIQPAKLEDSAVYLCASTLTGLTDTQYFGPGTRLTVL.

The chain links TRBV29-1 to TRBJ2-3; 8 nucleotides agree with TRBD1. J was trimmed by 4 bases and V by 6 bases; bases with no gene match: 3. The CDR3 has 12 amino acids. Per germline, CDR1 SQVTM and CDR2 ANQGSEA. As DNA, the CDR3 is TGCAGCGTAGTGACAGGGGCAGATACGCAGTATTTT. Translating gives CSVVTGADTQYF.

The chain uses TRBV29-1 and TRBJ2-5; 8 bases are shared with TRBD1. The J call may be in error: the DNA end matches TRBJ2-7 better. The CDR3 is made up of 12 amino acids. In germline, CDR1 is SQVTM, CDR2 ANQGSEA. The CDR3 sequence is CSGGTGNYEQYF. The CDR3 region has the DNA TGCAGCGGGGGGACAGGAAACTACGAGCAGTACTTC.

The V call is TRBV4-3, the J call TRBJ1-4; TRBD1 is a possible D gene (5 bases). Germline CDR1 is LGHNA and CDR2 is YSLEER. This CDR3 is built from 14 residues. V lost 4 bases to trimming and J lost 4 bases, with 10 bases between them. The CDR3 protein is CASSLSGGNEKLFF. The CDR3 DNA is TGCGCCAGCAGCCTCTCGGGGGGTAATGAAAAACTGTTTTTT.

The chain employs TRBV19 and TRBJ2-2; TRBD1 might be the D (6 bases). Per the germline V gene, CDR1 is LNHDA and CDR2 is SQIVND (reference sequence). Between the trimmed V and J ends, which lost 8 bases and 4 bases, there was a span of 14 bases. The CDR3 is 14 amino acids. CDR3 bases: TGTGCCAGTGTAACGGGACACTCCACCGGGGAGCTGTTTTTT. Its translation is CASVTGHSTGELFF.

This clone was seen just once. This chain links TRBV7-6 with TRBJ2-1; 8 positions match TRBD1. The CDR3 runs 17 residues. CDR1 and CDR2 (germline): SGHVS, FNYEAQ. Trimming cost V 1 base and J 9 bases; bases outside gene matches: 14. CDR3 sequence (DNA): TGTGCCAGCAGCTTAGGTTCCGGGCAGGGGGCTTCGAGTGAGCAGTTCTTC. Its translation is CASSLGSGQGASSEQFF.